This record looks at one TCR beta chain sequence and its context. The antigen this receptor binds is unknown. No qualities accompany the bases; no much larger clone lies one base away. The CDR1 and CDR2 encoded by the germline V gene (reference sequence) are SEHNR and FQNEAQ. Its CDR3 holds 15 amino acids, cysteine through phenylalanine. Only the CDR3 region is kept as DNA, spanning 45 bases read in frame from base 1. Unmatched junction bases come to 7, with V trimmed by 5 bases and J by 4 bases. The collaborating institutions used their own protocols to collect whole blood in K2EDTA tubes. For TCRbeta analysis, collaborator samples were shipped as frozen whole blood, as isolated PBMCs, or as DNA extracted from either sample type. The sample comes from a study of blood T cell repertoires in COVID-19 (dated by TCRdb to the early 2020s). Notes on the research overall: Samples covering the acute and convalescent phases of COVID-19 were provided by collaborators in the United States, Italy and Spain. The material from the prospective study consisted of cDNA or gDNA derived from T cells, B-cell-depleted T cells, or PBMCs. The dataset comprised deeply sampled blood TCRbeta repertoires from subjects exposed to, actively infected with, or recovered from COVID-19. The repertoires were made available in a free public database intended to serve as a resource for research on the immune response to SARS-CoV-2. The samples were drawn from the first 160 participants of the ongoing ImmuneRACE study and from about 1,200 subjects provided by 6 global collaborators. The sample metadata nearly always contained a de-identified subject ID, COVID-19 status, age in years and sex. Where available, HLA class I and class II types were taken from metadata supplied by the sample provider and were not determined by assay-based typing.

TCRbeta CDR3 regions were amplified from genomic DNA by means of the immunoSEQ Assay, a bias-controlled multiplex PCR. In the paper's pipeline: The number of nucleated cells in each sample was estimated from the amplification of reference gene primers within the assay. Sequence reads were collapsed and filtered to measure the absolute abundance of every unique TCRbeta CDR3 rearrangement. Productive Simpson clonality was computed per sample as the square root of Simpson's diversity index over productive rearrangements. Not all clones reach the TCRdb copy of this immuneACCESS table, which keeps in-frame sequences only. Checked studies attribute under half of the gap to unresolved V genes and leave the rest unexplained. That table gives V, J and clone size, and the DNA gave D and trimming. Within this sample are about 87,000 clones, with about 87% of them counted one time only. In total, the top ten clones hold 6% to 9.5% of the sample.

General study outcomes and caveats: Clinical and demographic metadata were provided uncurated, with the amount varying by source and participant.

This receptor chain uses TRBV7-9 and TRBJ2-1; 8 central nucleotides agree with TRBD2. Sequencing used peripheral blood. The receptor's source is a human donor with acute or convalescent COVID-19. The donor label of this sample is uncertain. The CDR3 protein: CASSLGLARYNEQFF. The bases are TGTGCCAGCAGCCTCGGACTAGCCCGTTACAATGAGCAGTTCTTC.